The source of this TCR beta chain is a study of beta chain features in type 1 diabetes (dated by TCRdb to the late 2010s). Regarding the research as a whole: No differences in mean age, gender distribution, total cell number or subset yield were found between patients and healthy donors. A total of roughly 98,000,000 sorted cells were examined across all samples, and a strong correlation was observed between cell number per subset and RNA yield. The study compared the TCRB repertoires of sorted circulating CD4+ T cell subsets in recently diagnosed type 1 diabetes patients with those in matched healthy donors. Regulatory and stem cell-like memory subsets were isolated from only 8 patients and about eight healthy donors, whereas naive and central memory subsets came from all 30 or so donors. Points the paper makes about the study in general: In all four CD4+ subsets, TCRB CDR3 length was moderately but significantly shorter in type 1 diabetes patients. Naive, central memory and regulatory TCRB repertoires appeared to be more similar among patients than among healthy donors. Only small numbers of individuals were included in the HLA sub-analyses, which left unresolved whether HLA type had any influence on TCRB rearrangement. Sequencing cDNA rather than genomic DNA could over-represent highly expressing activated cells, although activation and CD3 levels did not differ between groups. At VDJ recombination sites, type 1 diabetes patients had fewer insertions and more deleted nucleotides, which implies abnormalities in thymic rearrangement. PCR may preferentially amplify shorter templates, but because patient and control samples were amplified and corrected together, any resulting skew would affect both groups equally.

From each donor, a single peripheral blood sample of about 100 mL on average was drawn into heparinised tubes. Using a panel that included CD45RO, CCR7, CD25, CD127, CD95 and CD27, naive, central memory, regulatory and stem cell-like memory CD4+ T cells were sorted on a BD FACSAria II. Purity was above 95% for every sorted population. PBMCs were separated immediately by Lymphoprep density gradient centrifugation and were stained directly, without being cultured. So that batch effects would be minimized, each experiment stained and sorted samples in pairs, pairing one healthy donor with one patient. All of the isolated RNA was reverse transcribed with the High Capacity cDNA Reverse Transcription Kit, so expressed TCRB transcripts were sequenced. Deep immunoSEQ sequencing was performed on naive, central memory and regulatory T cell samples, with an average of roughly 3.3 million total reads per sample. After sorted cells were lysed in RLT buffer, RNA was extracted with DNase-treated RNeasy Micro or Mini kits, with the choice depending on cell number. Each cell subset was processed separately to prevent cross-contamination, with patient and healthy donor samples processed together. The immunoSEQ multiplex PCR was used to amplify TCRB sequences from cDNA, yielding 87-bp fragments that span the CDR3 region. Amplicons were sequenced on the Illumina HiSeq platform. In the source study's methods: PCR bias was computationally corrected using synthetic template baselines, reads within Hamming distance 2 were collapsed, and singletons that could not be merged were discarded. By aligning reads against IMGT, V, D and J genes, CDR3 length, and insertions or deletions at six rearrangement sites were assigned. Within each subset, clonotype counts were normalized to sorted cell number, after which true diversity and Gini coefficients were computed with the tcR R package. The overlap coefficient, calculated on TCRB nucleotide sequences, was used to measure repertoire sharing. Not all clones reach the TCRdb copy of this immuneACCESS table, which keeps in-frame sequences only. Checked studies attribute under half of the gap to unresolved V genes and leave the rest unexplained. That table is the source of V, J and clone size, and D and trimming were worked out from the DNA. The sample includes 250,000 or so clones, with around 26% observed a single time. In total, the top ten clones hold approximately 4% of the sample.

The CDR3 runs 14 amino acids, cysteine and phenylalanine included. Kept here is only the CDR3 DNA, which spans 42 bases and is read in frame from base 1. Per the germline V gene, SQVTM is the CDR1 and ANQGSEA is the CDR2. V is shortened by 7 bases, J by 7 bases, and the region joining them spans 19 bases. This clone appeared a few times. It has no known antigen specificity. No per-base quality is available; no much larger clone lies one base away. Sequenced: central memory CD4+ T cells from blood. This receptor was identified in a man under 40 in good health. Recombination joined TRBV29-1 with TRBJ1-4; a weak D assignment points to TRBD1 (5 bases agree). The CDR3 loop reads CSAAPGQGGEKLFF. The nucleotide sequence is TGCAGCGCTGCCCCAGGGCAGGGCGGTGAAAAACTGTTTTTT.